The following is a T cell receptor beta chain sequence with its context. Its cognate antigen has yet to be identified. No much larger clone is present one base from it, and per-base qualities are unavailable. The cohort consisted of 666 healthy bone marrow donors. At the time of sampling, all cohort members were nominally healthy, though unrecorded immune exposures were likely present. The donor tested CMV seropositive and was one of the 289 seropositive cohort members. A peripheral blood sample was collected from each donor, and TCR beta sequencing was performed on peripheral blood mononuclear cells. The Qiagen DNeasy Blood Extraction Kit was used to extract genomic DNA from the blood cell samples. These data are taken from a study of cytomegalovirus exposure and HLA in healthy donors (dated by TCRdb to between 2016 and 2019). Regarding the study in general: An earlier analysis of under 600 of the donors reported 276 Gb of sequence data and some 120 million unique TCR beta sequences from 150 million to 200 million T cells. An early release that covered about 640 HLA-typed donors contained approximately 300 gigabases of sequencing data and some 87 million unique TCR sequences. The genetic ancestry cluster associated with self-reported Caucasian donors included roughly 84% of the 398 genotyped donors. The aim of the study was to test whether cataloging public T cell receptors could identify signatures of past pathogen exposure. The T cell repertoires of around 730 subjects were profiled by immunosequencing and related to cytomegalovirus serostatus. Besides the first cohort of 500 to 700 subjects, a separate validation cohort made up of over 100 different subjects was used. High-throughput TCR immunosequencing, statistical association of individual TCRs with disease status, and machine learning were combined to predict cytomegalovirus infection status. To study patterns of TCR occurrence, a later analysis re-analyzed previously published TCR beta repertoires from 650 to 750 donors and added high-resolution HLA genotyping. The later analysis used no new phenotypic data to find candidate immune exposures, relying instead on TCR beta sequences and their occurrence across donors. In an earlier analysis of roughly 580 of the donors, high-throughput TCR beta sequencing was used to judge whether each TCR beta V gene segment behaved as functional or pseudogenic. Donor age, sex, ethnicity and CMV serostatus were compiled alongside the repertoire data. In a later genetic analysis, genome-wide SNP genotypes for about 60% of the 666 donors were used, and that subset was treated as a discovery cohort. All discovery cohort repertoires had been generated on a single sequencing platform. Class I and class II HLA loci were covered by the typing at four-digit resolution. Typing coverage varied by locus: roughly 620-640 donors for A, B, C, DRB1 and DQB1; 522 for DQA1; 600 to 610 for DPA1; roughly 450 for DPB1. Several DR-DQ haplotypes were handled as single units for association and clustering, since linkage in the cohort was strong. Among around 400 genotyped donors of the cohort, an average of roughly 230,000 unique TCR beta nucleotide sequences was sequenced per donor, of which approximately 19% were non-productive.

Beyond this particular receptor, the publication reports: Sequencing depth was assumed to be roughly uniform across donors in the presence/absence analyses, though that assumption may not hold. The sequencing pipeline was judged likely to have produced a cluster of highly shared sequence variants as a technical artifact. According to a later analysis, parvovirus B19, influenza, CMV and Epstein-Barr virus appeared linked to several top co-occurrence clusters. Compared with equally common non-associated chains, HLA-associated TCR beta chains in a later analysis were more clonally expanded and had lower generation probabilities. The study listed approximately 150 TCR beta chains as associated with cytomegalovirus. In a later genetic analysis, a missense DCLRE1C variant was associated with V-gene and J-gene trimming of TCR beta chains, and the association was replicated in an independent cohort. In a later analysis, TCR association rates were found to vary across HLA loci, with the most associated TCRs seen for DRB1 alleles and the fewest for HLA-C alleles. Specific HLA alleles were associated with more than 15,000 TCR beta sequences at a false discovery rate of 0.05 in a later analysis. Linkage disequilibrium might explain the correlated functional status among segregating V segments, but an unknown experimental factor could not be excluded. Assigning TCR associations to individual alleles was difficult when HLA alleles, especially DR and DQ, strongly co-occurred. Some IMGT-functional V segments, including TRBV6-2 and TRBV6-3, could not be distinguished by the 87-base-pair reads and were therefore excluded. It was suggested by the authors that the approach could potentially be generalized to other disease states and immunological phenotypes. Immune exposure information for the cohort was limited to CMV serostatus. The cohort was sequenced for TCR beta chains only, and without alpha or paired-chain data the features that could be detected were limited. Approximately 18 rarely observed V segments, including chromosome 9 orphons, were excluded from the earlier analysis of approximately 500 of the donors because counts were too low. Compared with the roughly 700-donor mean, donors in an Asian-associated ancestry cluster had fewer N-insertions in productive TCRs, according to a later genetic analysis. Because some donors lacked HLA typing at each locus, the association tests relied only on the typed subset. According to a later analysis, most CMV-associated TCR beta chains appeared to be HLA-restricted, and the HLA associations seemed to be driven largely by CMV exposure. In both the original and validation cohorts, the classifier was reported to diagnose cytomegalovirus status with high specificity and sensitivity. A further reported finding was that TCR beta sequences accurately predicted the HLA-A and HLA-B alleles for most subjects in the first cohort. Most TCR sequences were observed very rarely across donors, whereas some public TCRs were present in many individuals. Broadly in line with IMGT annotations, most TCR beta V segments showed up in productive rearrangements about 87% or about 30% of the time in an earlier analysis of around 600 of the donors. In vitro tests confirmed that a few of the cytomegalovirus-associated TCR beta chains recognize cytomegalovirus antigens.

Taken from cysteine to phenylalanine, the CDR3 has 14 residues. Of all the DNA, just the CDR3 is kept, 42 bases in frame from base 1. The germline V gene encodes CDR1 SEHNR and CDR2 FQNEAQ (reference sequence). V loses 4 bases of germline sequence and J loses 5 bases, and the interval between the two ends is 14 bases. Library preparation used the immunoSEQ multiplex PCR assay. The multiplex PCR relied on a mix of 60 forward primers for TCR Vbeta segments and 13 reverse primers for TCR Jbeta segments. The CDR3 region of rearranged TCR beta genes was amplified from genomic DNA by a multiplex PCR assay. On the Illumina HiSeq System, the amplified TCR beta libraries were sequenced as 87-base-pair reads. From the authors' description of their analysis: A later analysis tallied around 82 million unique TCR beta chains across the approximately 670 repertoires, and roughly 11 million of those chains were shared by two or more donors. A nearest-neighbor algorithm error-corrected the raw reads and collapsed the reads into unique sequences, merging closely related sequences to remove PCR and sequencing errors. Alignment of CDR3 sequences to IMGT reference sequences was used to assign V, D and J gene segments. For a sequence to be retained, a match of at least six nucleotides was required to both a V gene segment and a J gene segment. Rearrangements were called productive when the CDR3 lacked stop codons and stayed in frame with V and J; all others were non-productive. Following IMGT convention, CDR3 was defined as the stretch from the second conserved V-encoded cysteine up to the conserved J-encoded phenylalanine. The earlier analysis of around 640 of the donors excluded sequences that lacked an unambiguous match to a single V gene segment. In an earlier analysis of about 590 of the donors, a V segment was called functional when productive rearrangements were above 56.7%, and segregating when the standard deviation between donors exceeded 5%. A statistical classification framework was built for diagnosing cytomegalovirus status from the catalog of TCR beta chain sequences. In a later analysis, TCR nucleotide sequences were compared against IMGT/GENE-DB human TR gene sequences so that V and J genes could be assigned. The TCRdist pipeline was used in a later analysis to assign CDR3 sequences and most-parsimonious VDJ recombination scenarios. In a later analysis, each TCR beta chain was defined by its CDR3 amino acid sequence together with its V-gene family, and reads without a unique V-gene family were excluded. To address suspected cross-contamination and a sequencing artifact, a later analysis removed approximately 600 highly shared, low-generation-probability nucleotide sequences. A later analysis calculated a clonal expansion index for each public chain from normalized within-repertoire ranks of inferred template counts. Generation probabilities in a later analysis came from a VDJ recombination model fitted to out-of-frame rearrangements, and those results were checked against IGoR. Hypergeometric tests were used in a later analysis to score TCR-TCR, TCR-HLA and TCR-CMV co-occurrence, with a repertoire-size bias correction applied to the TCR pairs. To estimate false discovery rates, a later analysis permuted the HLA or CMV assignments 20 times. In a later analysis, co-occurring TCRs were grouped using DBSCAN, and TCRdist sequence similarity was added for clustering within HLA-allele-positive subsets. Repertoires with fewer than 30,000 or more than 120,000 public chains, plus five repertoires with anomalous nucleotide sharing, were excluded from co-occurrence clustering. TCRdb took this table from immuneACCESS and kept in-frame rearrangements with V and J called. Such tables lack part of the clones; where checked against another copy, unresolved V genes explain under half of the gap, and the rest is unexplained. Clone size and the V and J calls come from that table; the DNA yielded D and trimming. This sample gives around 95,000 clones in total; 82% of them show up just once. The ten largest clonotypes hold approximately 3.6% of the sample.

The sample was PBMCs. This sequence was found in a man aged 30-40 years in good health and CMV-seropositive. Here the chain combines TRBV7-9 and TRBJ1-2; the D segment could be TRBD1, given 6 matching bases. CDR3 protein: CASSSQGVPYGYTF. The DNA sequence is as follows: TGTGCCAGCAGCTCACAGGGTGTCCCTTATGGCTACACCTTC.